Listed below are T cell receptor beta chains from one sample, sequenced in a study of PD-L1 blockade in urothelial cancer. The table came from immunoSEQ multiplex PCR; TCRdb's copy has only in-frame clones and leaves some out. The repertoire holds more than 85,000 clones, with approximately 91% as singletons. The source material was PBMCs, sampled around atezolizumab (anti-PD-L1) treatment. The receptors stem from a woman of 80 years or more with urothelial cancer. CDR3s include the opening cysteine and the closing phenylalanine or tryptophan. The D gene is left open where the match is weak. A clone size is listed for some rows: how often the clone was seen (once, few, many), or a class if it is expanded.

size,V,length,D,J,CDR3,DNA
-,TRBV5-1,16,TRBD1,TRBJ2-5,CASSVRTGGVQETQYF,TGCGCCAGCAGCGTTCGTACAGGGGGCGTCCAAGAGACCCAGTACTTC
-,TRBV7-9,17,TRBD1,TRBJ1-5,CASSLDDRGYSNQPQHF,TGTGCCAGCAGCTTAGATGACAGGGGATATAGCAATCAGCCCCAGCATTTT
-,TRBV28,13,-,TRBJ1-5,CASSLEAAQPQHF,TGTGCCAGCAGTTTGGAGGCGGCTCAGCCCCAGCATTTT
-,TRBV30,15,TRBD1,TRBJ2-2,CAWRRQGANTGELFF,TGTGCCTGGAGAAGACAGGGGGCGAACACCGGGGAGCTGTTTTTT
-,TRBV9,19,TRBD1,TRBJ2-6,CASRGPRGQGESGANVLTF,TGTGCCAGCAGAGGCCCGAGAGGACAGGGAGAATCTGGGGCCAACGTCCTGACTTTC
once,TRBV18,15,TRBD1,TRBJ1-1,CASSPTRGRNTEAFF,TGTGCCAGCTCACCCACCAGGGGGCGGAACACTGAAGCTTTCTTT
-,TRBV9,16,TRBD2,TRBJ2-1,CASSVLGLAGYNEQFF,TGTGCCAGCAGCGTATTAGGACTAGCGGGATACAATGAGCAGTTCTTC
few,TRBV20-1,11,-,TRBJ2-7,CSAPDTYEQYF,TGCAGTGCCCCGGACACCTACGAGCAGTACTTC
-,TRBV27,15,-,TRBJ2-7,CASSSLRQSPYEQYF,TGTGCCAGCAGCTCCCTCCGACAGAGCCCCTACGAGCAGTACTTC
-,TRBV27,17,TRBD2,TRBJ2-1,CASSSILLAGGGNEQFF,TGTGCCAGCAGTTCGATCCTACTAGCGGGAGGGGGCAATGAGCAGTTCTTC
-,TRBV7-2,16,-,TRBJ2-1,CASSTSSARGHNEQFF,TGTGCCAGCAGCACCTCTAGCGCGAGGGGCCACAATGAGCAGTTCTTC
-,TRBV10-2,15,-,TRBJ2-5,CASSESKGRVETQYF,TGCGCCAGCAGTGAGTCGAAAGGCAGGGTAGAGACCCAGTACTTC
-,TRBV5-1,15,TRBD1,TRBJ1-5,CASSTGQGRNQPQHF,TGCGCCAGCAGCACGGGACAGGGCCGCAATCAGCCCCAGCATTTT
-,TRBV6-1,12,-,TRBJ1-1,CASAVENTEAFF,TGTGCCAGCGCGGTGGAGAACACTGAAGCTTTCTTT
-,TRBV5-1,14,TRBD2,TRBJ2-3,CASRRGDGTDTQYF,TGCGCCAGCCGGCGGGGGGACGGCACAGATACGCAGTATTTT
-,TRBV5-5,18,-,TRBJ2-7,CASSLGDTRFSYSYEQYF,TGTGCCAGCAGCCTGGGGGACACTAGATTTTCTTACTCCTACGAGCAGTACTTC
-,TRBV19,16,-,TRBJ2-1,CASSGRRGIGVNEQFF,TGTGCCAGTAGTGGTCGTAGGGGAATAGGAGTAAATGAGCAGTTCTTC
-,TRBV19,15,TRBD2,TRBJ2-3,CASTETSGSTDTQYF,TGTGCCAGTACTGAGACTAGCGGGAGCACAGATACGCAGTATTTT
few,TRBV28,14,-,TRBJ2-7,CASSLSQGTYEQYF,TGTGCCAGCAGTTTATCCCAGGGGACCTACGAGCAGTACTTC
-,TRBV4-1,15,-,TRBJ1-3,CASSQGGGNGNTIYF,TGCGCCAGCAGCCAAGGCGGGGGGAATGGAAACACCATATATTTT
-,TRBV29-1,12,TRBD2,TRBJ2-3,CSVAEGGDTQYF,TGCAGCGTAGCGGAGGGAGGGGATACGCAGTATTTT
-,TRBV28,14,-,TRBJ2-7,CASSFWIGAVEQYF,TGTGCCAGCAGTTTTTGGATAGGGGCGGTCGAGCAGTACTTC
-,TRBV19,16,TRBD1,TRBJ1-1,CASRIWTGGATTEAFF,TGTGCCAGTAGGATATGGACAGGGGGCGCGACTACTGAAGCTTTCTTT
-,TRBV28,16,TRBD1,TRBJ2-7,CASSPPGQRSSYEQYF,TGTGCCAGCAGTCCCCCGGGACAGAGAAGCTCCTACGAGCAGTACTTC
-,TRBV12-5,15,TRBD1,TRBJ1-1,CASAPQGAQYTEAFF,TGTGCTAGTGCCCCCCAGGGGGCACAGTACACTGAAGCTTTCTTT
-,TRBV28,17,TRBD1,TRBJ1-1,CASRTGTGLIGGTEAFF,TGTGCCAGCAGAACCGGGACAGGACTAATAGGAGGCACTGAAGCTTTCTTT
-,TRBV27,16,-,TRBJ2-5,CASSLSLVSLRETQYF,TGTGCCAGCAGTTTATCCCTCGTTAGCCTTCGGGAGACCCAGTACTTC
-,TRBV19,15,-,TRBJ2-7,CASSSSDTSSYEQYF,TGTGCCAGTAGTTCCTCGGACACAAGCTCCTACGAGCAGTACTTC
once,TRBV7-6,13,-,TRBJ2-7,CASSFGGTYEQYF,TGTGCCAGCAGCTTTGGGGGGACCTACGAGCAGTACTTC
-,TRBV27,15,-,TRBJ2-7,CASSLGRGPTYEQYF,TGTGCCAGCAGTTTAGGCAGGGGACCTACCTACGAGCAGTACTTC
-,TRBV28,17,TRBD1,TRBJ1-2,CASSFGQGANGNYGYTF,TGTGCCAGCAGTTTCGGACAGGGGGCAAATGGGAACTATGGCTACACCTTC
-,TRBV27,19,TRBD2,TRBJ2-1,CASSRRVTSGRSSYNEQFF,TGTGCCAGCAGTCGGAGGGTGACTAGCGGGAGGAGCTCCTACAATGAGCAGTTCTTC
-,TRBV27,14,-,TRBJ2-2,CASRPTVNTGELFF,TGTGCCAGCAGACCGACAGTGAACACCGGGGAGCTGTTTTTT
-,TRBV27,17,TRBD2,TRBJ2-3,CASSSPRLAGDTDTQYF,TGTGCCAGCAGTTCTCCCAGACTAGCGGGAGATACAGATACGCAGTATTTT
once,TRBV9,15,TRBD2,TRBJ2-1,CASSGGLAGSDEQFF,TGTGCCAGCAGCGGAGGACTAGCGGGATCCGATGAGCAGTTCTTC
-,TRBV30,15,TRBD2,TRBJ2-7,CAYHSRTSGYYEQYF,TGTGCCTACCATTCTCGGACTAGCGGATACTACGAGCAGTACTTC
-,TRBV19,13,-,TRBJ2-1,CASSPVSGNEQFF,TGTGCCAGTAGTCCGGTTTCGGGGAATGAGCAGTTCTTC
-,TRBV5-1,16,-,TRBJ2-2,CASSLDRVMNTGELFF,TGCGCCAGCAGCTTGGACAGGGTGATGAACACCGGGGAGCTGTTTTTT
once,TRBV11-2,15,-,TRBJ2-1,CASSPQGQGHNEQFF,TGTGCCAGCAGCCCCCAGGGGCAGGGTCACAATGAGCAGTTCTTC
-,TRBV28,12,-,TRBJ2-1,CASSLLRNEQFF,TGTGCCAGCAGTTTATTGCGGAATGAGCAGTTCTTC
-,TRBV18,14,TRBD1,TRBJ1-5,CASSPGTGNAPQHF,TGTGCCAGCTCACCAGGGACAGGGAATGCGCCCCAGCATTTT
-,TRBV9,16,TRBD1,TRBJ2-1,CASSVGGQGFKNEQFF,TGTGCCAGCAGCGTAGGGGGACAGGGGTTTAAGAATGAGCAGTTCTTC
-,TRBV19,14,TRBD1,TRBJ1-2,CASSIDRGLDGYTF,TGTGCCAGTAGTATTGACAGGGGGCTGGATGGCTACACCTTC
-,TRBV28,15,TRBD1,TRBJ2-4,CASTGTGAPVPIQYF,TGTGCCAGCACAGGGACAGGGGCGCCTGTTCCCATTCAGTACTTC
-,TRBV29-1,12,TRBD1,TRBJ2-7,CSVRTGSYEQYF,TGCAGCGTTCGGACAGGGTCCTACGAGCAGTACTTC
-,TRBV5-1,15,TRBD2,TRBJ2-3,CASLRGGLATDTQYF,TGCGCCAGTCTAAGGGGAGGGTTAGCTACAGATACGCAGTATTTT
-,TRBV9,16,TRBD2,TRBJ2-3,CASSVYVGGGTDTQYF,TGTGCCAGCAGCGTATATGTGGGAGGGGGCACAGATACGCAGTATTTT
-,TRBV7-2,18,-,TRBJ2-2,CASSLVGPGGSRTGELFF,TGTGCCAGCAGCTTAGTTGGGCCAGGGGGGTCGCGCACCGGGGAGCTGTTTTTT
-,TRBV10-3,15,-,TRBJ1-1,CAIRLRGGRETEAFF,TGTGCCATCAGATTGCGGGGGGGGAGGGAAACTGAAGCTTTCTTT
few,TRBV2,14,-,TRBJ1-1,CASSGRGMNTEAFF,TGTGCCAGCAGTGGGCGGGGGATGAACACTGAAGCTTTCTTT
-,TRBV19,15,-,TRBJ1-5,CASSIQGASNQPQHF,TGTGCCAGTAGTATTCAAGGGGCCAGCAATCAGCCCCAGCATTTT
-,TRBV4-1,13,-,TRBJ1-2,CASSETGLSGYTF,TGCGCCAGCAGCGAAACAGGGCTCTCTGGCTACACCTTC
-,TRBV10-1,14,-,TRBJ2-5,CASSESVSGETQYF,TGCGCCAGCAGTGAGTCTGTCAGCGGGGAGACCCAGTACTTC
-,TRBV19,15,TRBD1,TRBJ1-2,CASTRGPGLNYGYTF,TGTGCCAGTACCAGGGGGCCGGGACTGAACTATGGCTACACCTTC
few,TRBV29-1,14,-,TRBJ1-2,CSVGRGGANYGYTF,TGCAGCGTGGGTCGAGGAGGAGCTAACTATGGCTACACCTTC